This T cell receptor (beta chain) appears in the sequencing data of a study of cytomegalovirus exposure and HLA in healthy donors. The study's findings and limits: Rare TCR sequences predominated, though certain public TCRs were found in many donors. From TCR beta sequences, most subjects' HLA-A and HLA-B alleles were reportedly predicted accurately. What a later analysis reportedly showed was that an Asian-associated ancestry cluster had fewer N-insertions than the roughly 670-donor mean.

Germline CDR1 reads MNHEY; CDR2 reads SMNVEV (reference sequence). The CDR3 contains 14 residues. As regards this clone: Antigen specificity is unknown. Its ends do not fully match the called genes, so a read error is possible.

It was with 60 Vbeta and 13 Jbeta primers that the PCR ran. TCRdb's copy holds only in-frame clones and misses some; the assay was immunoSEQ multiplex PCR. The sample lists under 150,000 clones, roughly 80% seen once, with 3.4% in the top ten. Specimen: PBMCs. This chain links TRBV27 with TRBJ1-5, with D perhaps TRBD1 (5 bases). This sequence originates from a man aged 25 to 40 in good health and CMV-seronegative. In DNA, the CDR3 is TGTGCCAGCGGTTTTCAGGGTAGCAATCAGCCCCAGCATTTT. It yields the protein CASGFQGSNQPQHF.